The source of this T cell receptor beta chain is a study of blood T cell repertoires in COVID-19. Measured with immunoSEQ multiplex PCR; TCRdb has only the in-frame clones, and not every one. Here the sample spans just over 300,000 clones, 89% being singletons. The CDR3 length is 13 residues. The V end lost 3 bases, the J end lost 4 bases, and 9 bases lay between the germline ends. The TCR comes from a woman in her thirties or forties who had recovered from COVID-19. Sequenced input: PBMCs or T cells enriched from blood (not recorded which). This sequence joins TRBV12-3 or TRBV12-4 and TRBJ1-1, with a weak D call TRBD1 (5 bases). CDR3 coding DNA: TGTGCCAGCAGTTTTGGGCAGGGCACTGAAGCTTTCTTT. This sequence encodes CASSFGQGTEAFF.